These 6 T cell receptor beta chains share one sample of origin, sequenced in a study of vaccination effects on CD4 cells after COVID-19. Following 10 days of culture, CD4+ T cells were isolated. Assay: immunoSEQ multiplex PCR; the TCRdb copy retains only in-frame clones and omits some. The sample holds about 46,000 clones, roughly 80% seen once. These receptors' targets are unknown. The sample in question was CD4+ T cells from PBMCs cultured without peptide, obtained before COVID-19 vaccination. Receptor source: a human donor who had a prior SARS-CoV-2 infection.

The count of this clone is one. J is TRBJ2-1 and V is TRBV11-2; 11 bases agree with TRBD2. J lost 3 bases, V lost 3 bases, and 4 bases had no gene match. The CDR3 runs to 16 residues. The germline CDR1 and CDR2 sequences are SGHAT and FQNNGV. The chain's CDR3 is CASSLGTSGGYNEQFF. CDR3 sequence (DNA): TGTGCCAGCAGCTTGGGGACTAGCGGAGGCTACAATGAGCAGTTCTTC.

The chain combines TRBV9 with TRBJ2-3, with 9 positions matching TRBD1. The CDR3 contains 16 residues. The germline CDR1 and CDR2 sequences are SGDLS and YYNGEE. The V and J ends lost 3 bases and 3 bases, in that order; junction bases with no gene match: 8. The CDR3 bases are TGTGCCAGCAGCGCAAACCGGGACAGGGAGACAGATACGCAGTATTTT. Residues: CASSANRDRETDTQYF.

This clone was counted once. The V call is TRBV27, the J call TRBJ2-7, with unresolved D. V was trimmed by 7 bases and J by 3 bases, leaving 16 bases between them. The length of the CDR3 is 14 residues. The germline gives CDR1 MNHEY, CDR2 SMNVEV (reference sequence). This CDR3 reads CASKSGRQLYEQYF. For the CDR3, the DNA is TGTGCCAGCAAATCCGGCCGACAACTCTACGAGCAGTACTTC.

This clone was seen a single time. This chain links TRBV29-1 with TRBJ1-4; no firm D call. The CDR3 extends over 15 amino acids. Trimming took off 4 bases at V and 0 bases at J, with 12 bases between the two ends. Per the germline V gene, CDR1 is SQVTM and CDR2 is ANQGSEA. CDR3 DNA sequence: TGCAGCGTTGGTCCTGACCGTACAACTAATGAAAAACTGTTTTTT. Translating it yields CSVGPDRTTNEKLFF.

The chain links TRBV18 to TRBJ1-1; TRBD1 aligns across 7 bases. The CDR3 loop spans 15 amino acids. Germline CDR1 reads KGHSH; CDR2 reads LQKENI. V lost 3 bases to trimming and J lost 0 bases; unmatched junction nucleotides: 4. DNA of the CDR3: TGTGCCAGCTCACCGCGGGGACAGATGAACACTGAAGCTTTCTTT. This gives the protein CASSPRGQMNTEAFF.

The chain carries TRBV7-9 and TRBJ2-7; D might be TRBD2 (6 bases). V was clipped by 4 bases and J by 3 bases, with 16 bases between them. The CDR3 runs to 15 residues. CDR1 SEHNR and CDR2 FQNEAQ come from the germline V gene (reference sequence). The CDR3 here is CASSSRDSVNYEQYF. CDR3 sequence (DNA): TGTGCCAGCAGCTCCCGGGACTCGGTGAACTACGAGCAGTACTTC.